The T cell receptor beta chain described here comes from a study of blood T cell repertoires in COVID-19. At the level of the study: COVID-19 samples from acute and convalescent phases originated in the United States, Italy and Spain.

Original processing methods: Amplification of reference gene primers was used by the study to estimate nucleated cell counts. Only in-frame clones appear in the TCRdb table, and some are missing; sequencing was by immunoSEQ multiplex PCR. V and J calls and clone size are given by that table; D and trimming were obtained from the DNA. This table has some 130,000 clones, around 80% appearing once. The CDR3 runs 14 residues. The V segment lost 7 bases and the J segment 1 base; nucleotides outside the gene matches: 6. Germline CDR1 and CDR2: SNHLY and FYNNEI. The clonotype was recovered from a man aged 70-80 years with acute or convalescent COVID-19. The gene calls are TRBV2 and TRBJ2-5; 7 bases map to TRBD1. Sequenced: peripheral blood. The CDR3 coding sequence is TGTGCCAGCACTCAGGACAGGAGCCAAGAGACCCAGTACTTC. Encoded protein: CASTQDRSQETQYF. The variable domain in full, completed from reference TRBV2 and TRBJ2-5, reads EPEVTQTPSHQVTQMGQEVILRCVPISNHLYFYWYRQILGQKVEFLVSFYNNEISEKSEIFDDQFSVERPDGSNFTLKIRSTKLEDSAMYFCASTQDRSQETQYFGPGTRLLVL.